Given below is one T cell receptor beta chain in context. The antigen it binds to is not known. Per-base qualities were not stored, and no clone one base away is much larger. The sample holds other DNA sequences that translate to the same CDR3. This sample is part of a study of radiotherapy plus CTLA-4 blockade in lung cancer (dated by TCRdb to 2017 to 2018). Background for the entire study: Among enrolled patients, approximately 18% had an objective response and about 30% reached disease control.

The study evaluated CTLA-4 blockade (ipilimumab) given together with focal radiation therapy in patients who had chemo-refractory metastatic non-small-cell lung cancer. Library preparation was by the immunoSEQ multiplex PCR assay. Here the immuneACCESS table is served through TCRdb, limited to in-frame sequences with V and J called. Missing clones are a known gap in these copies; in checked studies unresolved V genes cover under half, and the rest lacks a known reason. Across this sample there are some 50,000 clones, with around four fifths seen only once. Roughly 5% of the sample belongs to the ten largest clones. What the authors observed across the whole study: After treatment with radiotherapy and ipilimumab, TCR clones that originated in tumors expanded in peripheral blood. The strongest predictors of response, as reported, were early dynamic changes in blood T cell clones along with a rise in serum interferon-beta after radiation.

The CDR3 goes from the cysteine to the phenylalanine over 15 residues. CDR3 DNA is the only sequence kept; it has 45 bases, read in frame from the first base. As encoded in the germline V gene, CDR1 is MDHEN while CDR2 is SYDVKM. V is clipped by 3 bases and J by 7 bases, and the sequence between their germline boundaries is 16 bases long. The rearrangement combines TRBV28 with TRBJ1-5; the D gene is possibly TRBD1, with 5 bases matching. The clonotype originates from a human donor with non-small cell lung cancer whose response to radiotherapy plus ipilimumab could not be evaluated. The input for sequencing was peripheral blood, taken from a patient treated with radiotherapy plus ipilimumab. The CDR3 protein sequence reads: CASSLGQGFRQPQHF. The nucleotides are TGTGCCAGCAGTTTGGGGCAGGGCTTCAGACAGCCCCAGCATTTT.